The clone carrying this TCR beta chain was picked up one time. As yet, its antigen is unknown. Repertoires were generated with immunoSEQ multiplex PCR, while TCRdb's copy carries only in-frame clones and drops some. Of some 150,000 clones listed, 80% to 90% are singletons. The data originate from a study of radiation and T cells in renal cell carcinoma. Study-wide points: Top tumor clonotypes rose in blood 2 weeks post-radiation, then contracted.

Time point noted: blood 2 weeks post-SBRT. As to treatment: 15 Gy SBRT to primary tumor, nephrectomy 4 weeks later. Serial blood draws occurred at baseline and 2 and 4 weeks post-SBRT. Losses at the gene ends were 2 bases for V and 5 bases for J; bases not matched to a gene: 12. The CDR3 is made up of 17 amino acids. Germline values: CDR1 PRHDT, CDR2 FYEKMQ (reference sequence). This receptor was identified in a woman aged 50 to 60 with renal cell carcinoma. The input for sequencing was blood, taken from a patient whose treatment included radiotherapy and nephrectomy. This sequence joins TRBV13 and TRBJ1-2, with TRBD1 matching 9 bases. CDR3 residues: CASSLLSGTGTSYGYTF. Written as DNA, the CDR3 is TGTGCCAGCAGCTTACTTTCCGGGACAGGGACTTCTTATGGCTACACCTTC.